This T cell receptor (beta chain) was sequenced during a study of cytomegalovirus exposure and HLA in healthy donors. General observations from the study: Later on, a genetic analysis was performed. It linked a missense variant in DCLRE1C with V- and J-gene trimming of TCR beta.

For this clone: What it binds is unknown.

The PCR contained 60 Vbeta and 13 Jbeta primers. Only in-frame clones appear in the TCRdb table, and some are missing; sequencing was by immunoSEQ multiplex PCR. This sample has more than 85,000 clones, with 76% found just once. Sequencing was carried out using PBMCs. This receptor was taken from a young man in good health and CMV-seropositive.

CDR3 nucleotides: TGTGCCAGCGGCGGCTCCTACGAGCAGTACTTC. It is translated as CASGGSYEQYF. The chain links TRBV7-9 to TRBJ2-7; no reliable D call. Germline CDR1 SEHNR, CDR2 FQNEAQ (reference sequence). The CDR3 sequence is 11 residues long. Trimming stripped 8 bases from V and 0 bases from J, with 5 bases between.